This record concerns one T cell receptor beta chain sequence. Its antigen is not known. The data originate from a study of T cell responses to AZD1222 COVID-19 vaccine. The protocol was immunoSEQ multiplex PCR, while the TCRdb copy is restricted to in-frame clones and leaves out a portion. The sample yields roughly 200,000 clones, approximately 86% seen once. Study-level points and caveats: Among AZD1222 vaccinees, only six were seropositive at baseline. Vaccine-associated CD4 TCRs ranged over spike, dominating at 160-218 and 743-854. Nearly half of unique spike-specific TCRs reportedly avoided B.1.351 and B.1.1.7 mutated regions.

Sequencing used peripheral blood, obtained on day 0 of AZD1222 vaccination. The source is an adult in good health.

CDR3 residues: CASSLAQGRANTEYGYTF. CDR3 in DNA: TGTGCCAGCAGCTTAGCCCAGGGGAGAGCGAATACAGAATATGGCTACACCTTC. V gene TRBV7-6 combines with J gene TRBJ1-2; weak D call: TRBD1 (6 bases). Germline CDR1 is SGHVS and CDR2 is FNYEAQ. V was trimmed by 0 bases and J by 5 bases, leaving 22 bases between them. This CDR3 contains 18 residues.